This passage covers 15 T cell receptor beta chains from one sample sequenced in a study of blood T cell repertoires in COVID-19. Produced via immunoSEQ multiplex PCR; TCRdb's table is partial and in-frame only. Of some 42,000 clones listed, roughly nine tenths were seen once; the top ten hold 0.4%. The material sequenced was peripheral blood. All receptors come from a human donor in a cohort sampled during active COVID-19.

The chain combines TRBV12-3 or TRBV12-4 with TRBJ1-3; D is unclear. This CDR3 has 13 residues. With 6 bases removed from V and 4 bases from J, the gap between germline ends came to 10 bases. CDR3 nucleotides: TGTGCCAGCAGCCCAGTTTTGGGAAACACCATATATTTT. Translated, it gives CASSPVLGNTIYF.

This clone was picked up one time. The chain recombines TRBV9 with TRBJ1-3, with a tentative D call TRBD1 (5 bases). Deletions cut 3 bases from V and 0 bases from J, with 13 bases between. CDR1 is SGDLS, CDR2 YYNGEE, per germline. This CDR3 comprises 16 residues. DNA of the CDR3: TGTGCCAGCAGCGGACGACAGACAGACTCTGGAAACACCATATATTTT. It codes for CASSGRQTDSGNTIYF.

This chain connects TRBV2 to TRBJ1-1; D remains unclear. Deletions cut 6 bases from V and 0 bases from J, with 8 bases between. The CDR3 has 13 amino acids. Germline V gene data show CDR1 as SNHLY and CDR2 as FYNNEI. The CDR3, as DNA: TGTGCCAGCAGACAGCTCATGAACACTGAAGCTTTCTTT. This codes for CASRQLMNTEAFF. Combining the CDR3 with reference TRBV2 and TRBJ1-1 gives the whole variable domain EPEVTQTPSHQVTQMGQEVILRCVPISNHLYFYWYRQILGQKVEFLVSFYNNEISEKSEIFDDQFSVERPDGSNFTLKIRSTKLEDSAMYFCASRQLMNTEAFFGQGTRLTVV.

This chain uses TRBV5-1 with TRBJ2-7; maybe TRBD1 (5 bases). The V end lost 0 bases, the J end lost 5 bases, and 12 bases lay between the germline ends. The germline CDR1 and CDR2 sequences are SGHRS and YFSETQ. CDR3 length: 14 residues. The CDR3 here is CASSLAREEDEQYF. CDR3 DNA: TGCGCCAGCAGCTTGGCCAGGGAAGAAGACGAGCAGTACTTC.

The rearrangement uses TRBV14 and TRBJ2-7, with D hard to call. The CDR3 runs 14 residues. The V gene's germline CDR1 is SGHDN and CDR2 FVKESK. The V and J ends lost 0 bases and 9 bases respectively, with 15 bases between them. DNA for the CDR3: TGTGCCAGCAGCCAAGACGCGTATCTACGTGGGCAGTACTTC. Amino acids: CASSQDAYLRGQYF.

The chain is built from TRBV7-2 and TRBJ2-7; D is possibly TRBD2 (6 bases). This CDR3 is built from 14 residues. The germline V and J ends were trimmed by 0 bases and 6 bases, with 12 bases remaining between them. Germline V gene data show CDR1 as SGHTA and CDR2 as FQGNSA. The CDR3 DNA sequence: TGTGCCAGCAGCTTAGCTTTCGGGGGTGGCGAGCAGTACTTC. Its translation is CASSLAFGGGEQYF.

The CDR3 sequence is CASSYGDSSSYEQYF. In DNA, the CDR3 is TGTGCCAGCAGTTACGGGGACTCGAGCTCCTACGAGCAGTACTTC. This chain joins TRBV6-2 or TRBV6-3 and TRBJ2-7; D is possibly TRBD2 (6 bases). V was pared by 2 bases and J by 0 bases, with 11 bases between. The length of the CDR3 is 15 residues. Per germline, CDR1 MNHEY and CDR2 SVGEGT.

The rearrangement links TRBV11-2 to TRBJ2-7, with D possibly matching TRBD1 (6 bases). Germline lookup yields CDR1 SGHAT and CDR2 FQNNGV. CDR3 length equals 18 residues. V was cut by 1 base and J by 1 base, with 20 bases left in between. The CDR3 loop reads CASSLVGGRAGRSYEQYF. CDR3 DNA sequence: TGTGCCAGCAGCTTAGTTGGGGGCAGGGCCGGTAGGTCCTACGAGCAGTACTTC.

The J gene is TRBJ1-1, the V gene TRBV6-2 or TRBV6-3, with 7 bases identical to TRBD1. Germline CDR1 reads MNHEY; CDR2 reads SVGEGT. The J segment lost 5 bases and the V segment lost 5 bases, leaving 5 bases of the junction unmatched. The CDR3 runs to 13 residues. The CDR3 sequence is CASSTRGWTEAFF. CDR3 DNA: TGTGCCAGCAGTACCAGGGGGTGGACTGAAGCTTTCTTT.

The CDR3 region has the DNA TGTGCCAGCAGTTACGATAGGGAGCTCTACAATGAGCAGTTCTTC. Its protein product is CASSYDRELYNEQFF. The chain carries TRBV6-6 and TRBJ2-1; D possibly corresponds to TRBD2 (5 bases). CDR1 MNHNY and CDR2 SVGAGI come from the germline V gene (reference sequence). The CDR3 runs to 15 residues. The ends were cut back, 2 bases at V and 3 bases at J, with 11 bases in the middle.

This chain links TRBV4-2 with TRBJ2-3; 8 bases are a match to TRBD2. This CDR3 is 17 amino acids long. From germline, CDR1 is LGHNA and CDR2 YNFKEQ. Unmatched junction bases numbered 8, after V lost 2 bases and J lost 1 base. CDR3: CASSQSIAGSGTDTQYF. In DNA, the CDR3 is TGTGCCAGCAGCCAATCGATAGCGGGGTCAGGCACAGATACGCAGTATTTT.

This chain links TRBV18 with TRBJ1-1, with no clear D. CDR1 is KGHSH, CDR2 LQKENI, per germline. V lost 4 bases and J lost 4, with 16 bases in between. This CDR3 has 15 amino acids. The CDR3 protein is CASSRAAEEGTEAFF. CDR3 bases: TGTGCCAGCTCACGAGCCGCCGAGGAAGGCACTGAAGCTTTCTTT.

This chain joins TRBV4-1 and TRBJ1-5, with 10 bases lining up with TRBD1. The CDR3 consists of 15 residues. V shed 4 bases, J shed 1 base, and the junction held 1 base outside the gene matches. The germline CDR1 and CDR2 sequences are MGHRA and YSYEKL. CDR3 nucleotide sequence: TGCGCCAGCAGCCGGACAGGGGGGAGCAATCAGCCCCAGCATTTT. Protein sequence: CASSRTGGSNQPQHF.

This clone was seen more than once but under ten times. The J gene is TRBJ2-7, the V gene TRBV10-2; a possible D gene is TRBD1 (5 bases). CDR1 and CDR2 from the germline V gene are WSHSY and SAAADI. CDR3 length: 12 amino acids. V gave up 5 bases and J gave up 2 bases, with 7 bases separating them. CDR3 in amino acids: CASSQGTYEQYF. CDR3 in DNA: TGCGCCAGCAGTCAGGGAACCTACGAGCAGTACTTC.

This clone has only one observation. The gene calls are TRBV6-5 and TRBJ1-2, with D perhaps TRBD1 (5 bases). The V gene lost 5 bases and the J gene lost 5 bases, with 12 bases spanning the gap. This CDR3 is 13 amino acids long. Germline CDR1 reads MNHEY; CDR2 reads SVGAGI. CDR3 nucleotide sequence: TGTGCCAGCAGTCAACAGGCAAATTATGGCTACACCTTC. Residues: CASSQQANYGYTF.